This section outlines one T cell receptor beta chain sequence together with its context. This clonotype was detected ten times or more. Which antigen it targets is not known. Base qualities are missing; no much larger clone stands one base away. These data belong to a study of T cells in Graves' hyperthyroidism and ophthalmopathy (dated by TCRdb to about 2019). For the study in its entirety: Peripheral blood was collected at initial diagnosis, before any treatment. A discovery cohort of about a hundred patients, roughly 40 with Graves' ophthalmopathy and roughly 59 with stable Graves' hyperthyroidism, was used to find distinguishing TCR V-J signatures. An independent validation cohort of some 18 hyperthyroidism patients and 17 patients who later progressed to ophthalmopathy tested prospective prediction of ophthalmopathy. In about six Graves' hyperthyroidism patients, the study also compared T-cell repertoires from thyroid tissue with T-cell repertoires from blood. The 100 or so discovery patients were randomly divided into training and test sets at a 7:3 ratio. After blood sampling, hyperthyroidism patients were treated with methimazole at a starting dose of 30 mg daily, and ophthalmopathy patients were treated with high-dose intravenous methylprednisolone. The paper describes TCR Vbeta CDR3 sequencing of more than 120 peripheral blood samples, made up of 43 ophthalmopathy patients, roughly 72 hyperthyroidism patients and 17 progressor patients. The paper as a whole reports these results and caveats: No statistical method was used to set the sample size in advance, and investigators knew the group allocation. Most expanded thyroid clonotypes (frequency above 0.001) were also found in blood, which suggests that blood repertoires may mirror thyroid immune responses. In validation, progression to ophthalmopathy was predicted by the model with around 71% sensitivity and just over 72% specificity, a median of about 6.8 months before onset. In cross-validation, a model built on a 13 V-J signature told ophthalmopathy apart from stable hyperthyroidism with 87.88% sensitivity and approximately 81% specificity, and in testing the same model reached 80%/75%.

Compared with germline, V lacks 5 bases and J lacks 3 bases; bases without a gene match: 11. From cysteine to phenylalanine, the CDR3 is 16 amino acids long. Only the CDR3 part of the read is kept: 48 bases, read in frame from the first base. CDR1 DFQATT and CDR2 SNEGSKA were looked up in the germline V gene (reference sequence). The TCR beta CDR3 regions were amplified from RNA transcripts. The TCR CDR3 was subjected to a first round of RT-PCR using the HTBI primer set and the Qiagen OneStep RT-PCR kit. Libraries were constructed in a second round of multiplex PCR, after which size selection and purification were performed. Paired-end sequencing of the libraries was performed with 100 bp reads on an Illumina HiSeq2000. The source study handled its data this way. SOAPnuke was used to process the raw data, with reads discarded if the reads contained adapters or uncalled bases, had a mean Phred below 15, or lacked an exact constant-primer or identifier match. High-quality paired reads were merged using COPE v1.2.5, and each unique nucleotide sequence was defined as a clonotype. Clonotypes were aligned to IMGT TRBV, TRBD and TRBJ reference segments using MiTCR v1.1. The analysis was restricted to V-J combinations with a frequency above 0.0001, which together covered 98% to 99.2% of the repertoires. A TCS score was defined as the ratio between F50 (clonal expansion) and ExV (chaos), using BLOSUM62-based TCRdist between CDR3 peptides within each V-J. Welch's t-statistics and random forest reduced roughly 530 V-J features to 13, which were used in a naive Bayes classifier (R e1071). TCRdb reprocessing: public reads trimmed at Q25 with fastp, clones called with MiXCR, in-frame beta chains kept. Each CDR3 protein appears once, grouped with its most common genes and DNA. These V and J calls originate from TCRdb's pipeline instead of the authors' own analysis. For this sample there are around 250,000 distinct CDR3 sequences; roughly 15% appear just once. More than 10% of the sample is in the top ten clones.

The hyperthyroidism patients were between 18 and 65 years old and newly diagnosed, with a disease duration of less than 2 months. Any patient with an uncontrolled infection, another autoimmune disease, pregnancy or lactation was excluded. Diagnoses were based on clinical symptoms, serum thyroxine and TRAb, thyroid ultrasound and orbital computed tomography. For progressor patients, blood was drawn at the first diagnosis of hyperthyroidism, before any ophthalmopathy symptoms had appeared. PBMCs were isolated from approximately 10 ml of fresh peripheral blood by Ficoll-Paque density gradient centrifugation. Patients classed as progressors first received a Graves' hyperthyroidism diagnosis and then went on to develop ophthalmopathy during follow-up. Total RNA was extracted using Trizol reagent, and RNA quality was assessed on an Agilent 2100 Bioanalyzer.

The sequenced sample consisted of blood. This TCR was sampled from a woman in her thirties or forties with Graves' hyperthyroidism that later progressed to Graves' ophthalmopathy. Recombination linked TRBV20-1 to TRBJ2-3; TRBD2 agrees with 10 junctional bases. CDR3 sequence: CSAPCWTSGPTDTQYF. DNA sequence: TGCAGTGCTCCTTGTTGGACTAGCGGCCCAACAGATACGCAGTATTTT.